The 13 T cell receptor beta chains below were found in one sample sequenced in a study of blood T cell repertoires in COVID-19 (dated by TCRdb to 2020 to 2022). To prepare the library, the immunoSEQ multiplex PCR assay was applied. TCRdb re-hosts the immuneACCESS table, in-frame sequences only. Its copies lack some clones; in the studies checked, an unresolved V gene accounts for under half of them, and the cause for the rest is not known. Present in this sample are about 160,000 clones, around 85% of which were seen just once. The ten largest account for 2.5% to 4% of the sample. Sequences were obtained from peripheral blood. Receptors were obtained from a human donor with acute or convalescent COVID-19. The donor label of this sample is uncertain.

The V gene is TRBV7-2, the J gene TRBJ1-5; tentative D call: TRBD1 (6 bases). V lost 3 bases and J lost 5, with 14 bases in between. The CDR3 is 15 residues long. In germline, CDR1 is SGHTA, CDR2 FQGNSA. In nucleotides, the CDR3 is TGTGCCAGCAGCTTTGTATTTGGGGGCGATCAGCCCCAGCATTTT. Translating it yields CASSFVFGGDQPQHF. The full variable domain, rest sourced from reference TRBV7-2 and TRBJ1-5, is GAGVSQSPSNKVTEKGKDVELRCDPISGHTALYWYRQSLGQGLEFLIYFQGNSAPDKSGLPSDRFSAERTGGSVSTLTIQRTQQEDSAVYLCASSFVFGGDQPQHFGDGTRLSIL.

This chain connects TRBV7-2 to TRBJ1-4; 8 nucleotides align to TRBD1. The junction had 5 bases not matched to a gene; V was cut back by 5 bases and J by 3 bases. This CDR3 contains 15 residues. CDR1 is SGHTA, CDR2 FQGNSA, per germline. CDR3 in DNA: TGTGCCAGCAGCCAGACAGGGGTAGCTAATGAAAAACTGTTTTTT. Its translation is CASSQTGVANEKLFF.

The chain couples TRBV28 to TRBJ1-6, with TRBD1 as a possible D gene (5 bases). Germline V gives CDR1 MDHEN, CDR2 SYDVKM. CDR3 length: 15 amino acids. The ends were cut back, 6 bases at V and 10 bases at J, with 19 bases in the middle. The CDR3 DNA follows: TGTGCCAGCAGGGGTTCCCGCGGGGCGTCATCACCCCTCCACTTT. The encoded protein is CASRGSRGASSPLHF. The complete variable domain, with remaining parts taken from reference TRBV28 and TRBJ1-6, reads DVKVTQSSRYLVKRTGEKVFLECVQDMDHENMFWYRQDPGLGLRLIYFSYDVKMKEKGDIPEGYSVSREKKERFSLILESASTNQTSMYLCASRGSRGASSPLHFGNGTRLTVT.

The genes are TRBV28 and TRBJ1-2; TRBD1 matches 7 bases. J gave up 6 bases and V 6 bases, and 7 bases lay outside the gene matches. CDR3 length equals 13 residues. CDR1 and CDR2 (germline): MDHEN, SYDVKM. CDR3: CASRSTGKDGYTF. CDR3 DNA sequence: TGTGCCAGCAGATCGACAGGGAAGGATGGCTACACCTTC.

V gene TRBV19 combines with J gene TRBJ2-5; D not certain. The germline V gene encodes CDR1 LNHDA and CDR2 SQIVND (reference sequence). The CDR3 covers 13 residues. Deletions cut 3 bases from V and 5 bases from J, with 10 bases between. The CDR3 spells CASSIGYVETQYF. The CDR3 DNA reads TGTGCCAGTAGTATCGGGTACGTGGAGACCCAGTACTTC.

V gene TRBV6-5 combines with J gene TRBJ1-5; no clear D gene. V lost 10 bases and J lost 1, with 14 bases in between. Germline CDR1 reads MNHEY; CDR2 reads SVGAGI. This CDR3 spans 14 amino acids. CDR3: CATSTLLSNQPQHF. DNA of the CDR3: TGTGCCACCTCAACCCTACTAAGCAATCAGCCCCAGCATTTT.

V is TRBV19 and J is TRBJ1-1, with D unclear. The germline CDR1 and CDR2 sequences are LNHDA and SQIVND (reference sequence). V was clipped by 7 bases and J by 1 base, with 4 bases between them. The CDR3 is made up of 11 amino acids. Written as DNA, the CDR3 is TGTGCCAGTACCCAGAACACTGAAGCTTTCTTT. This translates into CASTQNTEAFF.

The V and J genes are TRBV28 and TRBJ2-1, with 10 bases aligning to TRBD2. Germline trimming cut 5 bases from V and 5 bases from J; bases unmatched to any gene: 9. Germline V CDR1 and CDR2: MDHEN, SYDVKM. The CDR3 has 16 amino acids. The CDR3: CASSGISGGPNNEQFF. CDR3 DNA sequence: TGTGCCAGCAGTGGGATTAGCGGGGGGCCCAACAATGAGCAGTTCTTC.

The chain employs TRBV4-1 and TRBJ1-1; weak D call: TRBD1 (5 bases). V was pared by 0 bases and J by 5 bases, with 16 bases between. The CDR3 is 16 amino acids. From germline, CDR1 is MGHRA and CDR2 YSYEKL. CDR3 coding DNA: TGCGCCAGCAGCCAAGATAGGGGTCGCCGGGGGACTGAAGCTTTCTTT. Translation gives CASSQDRGRRGTEAFF.

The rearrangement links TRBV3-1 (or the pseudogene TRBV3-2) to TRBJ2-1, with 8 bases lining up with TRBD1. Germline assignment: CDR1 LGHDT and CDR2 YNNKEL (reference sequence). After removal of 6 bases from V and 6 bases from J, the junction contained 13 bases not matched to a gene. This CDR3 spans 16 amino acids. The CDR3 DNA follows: TGTGCCAGCAGGCCCTCGGCTGGGACAGGCGGCAATGAGCAGTTCTTC. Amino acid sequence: CASRPSAGTGGNEQFF.

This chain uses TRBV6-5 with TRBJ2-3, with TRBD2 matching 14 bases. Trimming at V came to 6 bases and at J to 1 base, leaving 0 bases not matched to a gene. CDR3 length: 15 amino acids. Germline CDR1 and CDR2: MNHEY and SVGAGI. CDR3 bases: TGTGCCAGCAGGGGACTAGCGGGGGGCACAGATACGCAGTATTTT. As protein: CASRGLAGGTDTQYF.

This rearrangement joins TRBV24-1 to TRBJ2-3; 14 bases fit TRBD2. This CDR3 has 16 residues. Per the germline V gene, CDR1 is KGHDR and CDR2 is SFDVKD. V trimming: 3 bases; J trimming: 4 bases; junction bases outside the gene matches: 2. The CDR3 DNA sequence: TGTGCCACCAGTGATGGGACTAGCGGGGGACCAGATACGCAGTATTTT. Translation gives CATSDGTSGGPDTQYF.

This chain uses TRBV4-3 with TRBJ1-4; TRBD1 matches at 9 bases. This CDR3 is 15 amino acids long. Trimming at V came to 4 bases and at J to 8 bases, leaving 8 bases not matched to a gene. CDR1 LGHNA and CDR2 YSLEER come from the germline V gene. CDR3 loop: CASSPGDRAREKLFF. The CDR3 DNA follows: TGCGCCAGCAGCCCCGGGGACAGGGCGCGGGAAAAACTGTTTTTT.